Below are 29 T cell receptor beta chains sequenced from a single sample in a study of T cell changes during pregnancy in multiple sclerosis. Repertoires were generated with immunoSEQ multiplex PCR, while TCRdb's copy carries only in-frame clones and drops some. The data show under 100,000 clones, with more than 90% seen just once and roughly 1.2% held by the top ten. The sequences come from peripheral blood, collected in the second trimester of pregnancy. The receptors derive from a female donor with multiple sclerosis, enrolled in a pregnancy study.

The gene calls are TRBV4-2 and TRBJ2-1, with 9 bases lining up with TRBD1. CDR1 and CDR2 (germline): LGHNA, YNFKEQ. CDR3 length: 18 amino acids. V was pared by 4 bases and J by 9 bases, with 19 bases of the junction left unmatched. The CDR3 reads CASSPGPFGTGSTGEQFF. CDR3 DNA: TGTGCCAGCAGCCCCGGTCCTTTCGGGACAGGGTCGACGGGTGAGCAGTTCTTC.

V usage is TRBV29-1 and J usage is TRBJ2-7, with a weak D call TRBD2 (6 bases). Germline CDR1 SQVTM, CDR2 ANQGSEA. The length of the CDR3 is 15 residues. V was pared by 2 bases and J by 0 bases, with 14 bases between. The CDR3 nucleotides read TGCAGCGTTGAAAAGGAGGGAATCCTCTCCTACGAGCAGTACTTC. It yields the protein CSVEKEGILSYEQYF.

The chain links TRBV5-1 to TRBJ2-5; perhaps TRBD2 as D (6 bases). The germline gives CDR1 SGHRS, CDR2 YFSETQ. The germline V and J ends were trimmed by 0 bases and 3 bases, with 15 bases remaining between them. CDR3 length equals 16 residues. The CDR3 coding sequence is TGCGCCAGCAGCTTGGGGGGAGCCGGGGGAAAAGAGACCCAGTACTTC. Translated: CASSLGGAGGKETQYF.

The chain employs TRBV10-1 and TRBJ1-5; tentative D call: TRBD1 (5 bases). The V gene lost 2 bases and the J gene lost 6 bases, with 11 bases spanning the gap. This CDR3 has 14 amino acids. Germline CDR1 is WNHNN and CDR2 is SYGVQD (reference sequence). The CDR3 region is CASSERGVGQPQHF. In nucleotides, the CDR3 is TGCGCCAGCAGTGAGCGGGGGGTCGGTCAGCCCCAGCATTTT.

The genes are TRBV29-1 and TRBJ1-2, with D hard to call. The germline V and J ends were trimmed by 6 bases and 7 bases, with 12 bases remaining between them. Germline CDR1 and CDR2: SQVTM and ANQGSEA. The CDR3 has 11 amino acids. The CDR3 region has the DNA TGCAGCGTCCAAAACATATTTGGCTACACCTTC. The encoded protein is CSVQNIFGYTF.

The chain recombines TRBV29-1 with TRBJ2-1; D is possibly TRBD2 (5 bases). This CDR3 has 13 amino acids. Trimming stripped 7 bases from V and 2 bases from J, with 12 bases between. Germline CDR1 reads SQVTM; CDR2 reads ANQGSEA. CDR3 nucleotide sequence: TGCAGCGCCCGAACGGGAACCTACAATGAGCAGTTCTTC. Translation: CSARTGTYNEQFF.

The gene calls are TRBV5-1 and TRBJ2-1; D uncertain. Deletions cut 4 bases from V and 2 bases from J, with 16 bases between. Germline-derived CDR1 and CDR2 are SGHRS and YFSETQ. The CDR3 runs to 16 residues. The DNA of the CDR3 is TGCGCCAGCAGCCCAACTACTCCCTTAGCCTACAATGAGCAGTTCTTC. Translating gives CASSPTTPLAYNEQFF.

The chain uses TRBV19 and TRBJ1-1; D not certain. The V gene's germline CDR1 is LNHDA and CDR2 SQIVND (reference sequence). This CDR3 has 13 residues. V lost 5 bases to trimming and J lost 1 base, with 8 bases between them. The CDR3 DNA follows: TGTGCCAGTAGTGGATGGAGGAACACTGAAGCTTTCTTT. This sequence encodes CASSGWRNTEAFF. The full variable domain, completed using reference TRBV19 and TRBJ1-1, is DGGITQSPKYLFRKEGQNVTLSCEQNLNHDAMYWYRQDPGQGLRLIYYSQIVNDFQKGDIAEGYSVSREKKESFPLTVTSAQKNPTAFYLCASSGWRNTEAFFGQGTRLTVV.

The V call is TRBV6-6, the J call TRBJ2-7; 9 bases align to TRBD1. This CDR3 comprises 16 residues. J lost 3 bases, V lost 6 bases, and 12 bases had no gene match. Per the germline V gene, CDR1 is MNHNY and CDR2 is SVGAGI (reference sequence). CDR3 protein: CASSQRQGDAIYEQYF. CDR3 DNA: TGTGCCAGCAGCCAAAGACAGGGGGACGCAATCTACGAGCAGTACTTC.

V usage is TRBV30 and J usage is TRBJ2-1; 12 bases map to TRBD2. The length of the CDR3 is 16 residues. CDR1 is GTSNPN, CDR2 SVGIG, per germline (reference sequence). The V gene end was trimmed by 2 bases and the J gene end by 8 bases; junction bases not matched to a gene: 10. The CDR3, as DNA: TGTGCCTGGAGTCCCCCTCTAGCGGGAGGGCCCTATGAGCAGTTCTTC. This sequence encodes CAWSPPLAGGPYEQFF.

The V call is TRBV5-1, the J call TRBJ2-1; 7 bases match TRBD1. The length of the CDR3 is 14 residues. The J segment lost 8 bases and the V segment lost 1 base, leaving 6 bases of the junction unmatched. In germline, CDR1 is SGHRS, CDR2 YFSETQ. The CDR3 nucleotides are TGCGCCAGCAGCTTGACAACAGGGGCGGATGAGCAGTTCTTC. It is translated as CASSLTTGADEQFF. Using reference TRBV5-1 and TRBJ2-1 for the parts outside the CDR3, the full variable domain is KAGVTQTPRYLIKTRGQQVTLSCSPISGHRSVSWYQQTPGQGLQFLFEYFSETQRNKGNFPGRFSGRQFSNSRSEMNVSTLELGDSALYLCASSLTTGADEQFFGPGTRLTVL.

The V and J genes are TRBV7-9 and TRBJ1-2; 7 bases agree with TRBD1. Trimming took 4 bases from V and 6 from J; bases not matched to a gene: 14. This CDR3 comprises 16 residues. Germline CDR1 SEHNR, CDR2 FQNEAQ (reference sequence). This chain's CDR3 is CASSWGPGGITDGYTF. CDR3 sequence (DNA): TGTGCCAGCAGCTGGGGGCCAGGGGGGATAACGGATGGCTACACCTTC.

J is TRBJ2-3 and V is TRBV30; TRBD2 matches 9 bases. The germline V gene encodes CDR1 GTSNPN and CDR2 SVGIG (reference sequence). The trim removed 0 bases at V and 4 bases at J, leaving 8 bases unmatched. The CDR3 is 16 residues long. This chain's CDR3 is CAWSVRAGGSADTQYF. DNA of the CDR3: TGTGCCTGGAGTGTGAGAGCGGGAGGTAGCGCAGATACGCAGTATTTT.

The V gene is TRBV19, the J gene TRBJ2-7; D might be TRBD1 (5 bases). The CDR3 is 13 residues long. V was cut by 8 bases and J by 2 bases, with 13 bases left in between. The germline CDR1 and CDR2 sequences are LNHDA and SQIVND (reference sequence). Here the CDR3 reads CASSATVPYEQYF. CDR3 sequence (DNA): TGTGCCAGTTCCGCGACAGTTCCCTACGAGCAGTACTTC.

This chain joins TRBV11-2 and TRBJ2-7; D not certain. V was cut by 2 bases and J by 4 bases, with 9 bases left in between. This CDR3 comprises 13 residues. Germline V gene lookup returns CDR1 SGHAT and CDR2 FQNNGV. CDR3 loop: CASSLQVDYEQYF. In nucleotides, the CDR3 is TGTGCCAGCAGCTTACAGGTAGATTACGAGCAGTACTTC.

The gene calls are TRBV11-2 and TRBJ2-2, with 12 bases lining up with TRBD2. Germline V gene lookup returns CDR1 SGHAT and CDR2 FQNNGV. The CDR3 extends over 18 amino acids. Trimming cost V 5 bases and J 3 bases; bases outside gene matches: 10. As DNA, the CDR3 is TGTGCCAGCAGCGCTCAACTAGCGGGAGGAGTCTACACCGGGGAGCTGTTTTTT. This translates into CASSAQLAGGVYTGELFF.

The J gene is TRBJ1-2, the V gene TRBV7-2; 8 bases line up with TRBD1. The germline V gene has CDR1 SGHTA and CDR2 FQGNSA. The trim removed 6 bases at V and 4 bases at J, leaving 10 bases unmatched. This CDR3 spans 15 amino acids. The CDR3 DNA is TGTGCCAGCAGTAGAGAGGGACAGGCCTTCTATGGCTACACCTTC. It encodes CASSREGQAFYGYTF.

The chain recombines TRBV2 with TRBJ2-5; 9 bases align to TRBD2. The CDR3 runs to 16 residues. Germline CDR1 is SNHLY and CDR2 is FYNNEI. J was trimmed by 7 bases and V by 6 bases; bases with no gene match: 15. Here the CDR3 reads CASSEMKGLAGRTQYF. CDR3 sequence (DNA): TGTGCCAGCAGCGAAATGAAGGGACTAGCCGGGAGGACCCAGTACTTC. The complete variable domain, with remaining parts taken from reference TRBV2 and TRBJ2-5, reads EPEVTQTPSHQVTQMGQEVILRCVPISNHLYFYWYRQILGQKVEFLVSFYNNEISEKSEIFDDQFSVERPDGSNFTLKIRSTKLEDSAMYFCASSEMKGLAGRTQYFGPGTRLLVL.

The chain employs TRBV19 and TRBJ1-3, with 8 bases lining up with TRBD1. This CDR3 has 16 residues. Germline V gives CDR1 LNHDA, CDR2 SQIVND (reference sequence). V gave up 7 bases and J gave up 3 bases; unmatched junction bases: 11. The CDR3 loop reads CASTSTNRGYGNTIYF. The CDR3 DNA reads TGTGCCAGTACCTCAACCAACAGGGGGTATGGAAACACCATATATTTT.

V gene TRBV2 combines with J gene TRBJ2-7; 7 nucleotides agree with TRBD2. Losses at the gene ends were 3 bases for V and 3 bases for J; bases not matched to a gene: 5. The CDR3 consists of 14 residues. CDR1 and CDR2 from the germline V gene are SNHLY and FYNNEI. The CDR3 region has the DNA TGTGCCAGCAGTGAGGTGCTAGCGGACTACGAGCAGTACTTC. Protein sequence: CASSEVLADYEQYF.

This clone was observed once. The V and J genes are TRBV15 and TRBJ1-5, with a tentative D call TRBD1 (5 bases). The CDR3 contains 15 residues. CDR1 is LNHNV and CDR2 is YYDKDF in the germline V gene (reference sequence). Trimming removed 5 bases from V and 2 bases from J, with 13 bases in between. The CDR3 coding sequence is TGTGCCACCAGCGGAGGAGGGACTCGCAATCAGCCCCAGCATTTT. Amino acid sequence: CATSGGGTRNQPQHF.

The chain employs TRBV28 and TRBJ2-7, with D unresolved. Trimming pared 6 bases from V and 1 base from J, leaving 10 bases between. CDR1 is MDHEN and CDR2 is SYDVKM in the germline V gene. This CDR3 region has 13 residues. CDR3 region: CASSPQVSYEQYF. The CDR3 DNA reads TGTGCCAGCAGCCCTCAGGTTTCCTACGAGCAGTACTTC.

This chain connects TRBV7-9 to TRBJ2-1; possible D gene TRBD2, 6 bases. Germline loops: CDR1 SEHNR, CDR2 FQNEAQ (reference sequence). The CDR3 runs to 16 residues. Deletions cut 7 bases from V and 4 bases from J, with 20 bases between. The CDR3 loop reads CASNSSTGVTYNEQFF. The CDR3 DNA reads TGTGCCAGCAACTCGTCGACGGGAGTAACTTACAATGAGCAGTTCTTC.

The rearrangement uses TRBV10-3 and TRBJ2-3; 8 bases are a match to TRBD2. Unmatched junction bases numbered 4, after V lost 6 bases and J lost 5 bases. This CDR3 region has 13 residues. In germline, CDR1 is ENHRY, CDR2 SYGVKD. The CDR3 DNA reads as TGTGCCATCAGGGAGCGGGAGATAGATACGCAGTATTTT. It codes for CAIREREIDTQYF.

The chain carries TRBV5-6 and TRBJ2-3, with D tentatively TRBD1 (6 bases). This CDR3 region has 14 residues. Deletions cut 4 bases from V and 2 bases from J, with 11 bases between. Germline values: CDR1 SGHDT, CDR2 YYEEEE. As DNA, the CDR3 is TGTGCCAGCAGCCTCGGACAGCCCACAGATACGCAGTATTTT. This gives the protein CASSLGQPTDTQYF.

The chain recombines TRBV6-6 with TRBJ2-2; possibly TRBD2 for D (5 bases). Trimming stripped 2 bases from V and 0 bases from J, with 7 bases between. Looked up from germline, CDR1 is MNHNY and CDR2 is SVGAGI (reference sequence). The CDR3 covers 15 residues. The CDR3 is CASSYERTNTGELFF. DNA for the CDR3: TGTGCCAGCAGTTACGAGCGGACGAACACCGGGGAGCTGTTTTTT.

Here the CDR3 reads CASSIVGRGEQYF. The CDR3 DNA is TGTGCCAGTAGTATAGTGGGCAGGGGCGAGCAGTACTTC. The chain has TRBV19 and TRBJ2-7; the D gene is possibly TRBD1 (6 bases). V shed 1 base and J shed 6 bases, with 10 bases lying between them. This CDR3 is 13 amino acids long. Germline assignment: CDR1 LNHDA and CDR2 SQIVND (reference sequence).

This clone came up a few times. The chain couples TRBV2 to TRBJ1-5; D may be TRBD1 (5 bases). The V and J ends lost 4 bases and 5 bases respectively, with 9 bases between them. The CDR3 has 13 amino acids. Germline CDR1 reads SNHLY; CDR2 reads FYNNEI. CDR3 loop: CASSVQGYQPQHF. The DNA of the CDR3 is TGTGCCAGCAGTGTTCAGGGATATCAGCCCCAGCATTTT.

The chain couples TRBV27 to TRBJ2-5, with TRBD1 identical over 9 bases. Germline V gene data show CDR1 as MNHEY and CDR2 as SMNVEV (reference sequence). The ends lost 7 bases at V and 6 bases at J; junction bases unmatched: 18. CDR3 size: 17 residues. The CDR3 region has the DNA TGTGCCAGCACTTCCTATGTGACAGGGGGTCGGGTGAAGACCCAGTACTTC. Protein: CASTSYVTGGRVKTQYF.